One and the same sample provided the 13 T cell receptor beta chains below, sequenced in a study of cytomegalovirus exposure and HLA in healthy donors. Only in-frame clones appear in the TCRdb table, and some are missing; sequencing was by immunoSEQ multiplex PCR. The table has about 120,000 clones, around 90% seen once. The sequencing input was PBMCs. The receptor source for this set is a woman aged 18-29 years in good health and CMV-seronegative.

This clone is a singleton in its sample. The rearrangement uses TRBV4-2 and TRBJ2-1, with 12 bases aligning to TRBD2. The junction had 4 bases not matched to a gene; V was cut back by 0 bases and J by 7 bases. CDR3 length: 16 amino acids. Germline V gives CDR1 LGHNA, CDR2 YNFKEQ. Here the CDR3 DNA reads TGTGCCAGCAGCCAAGATTTTACTAGCGGGAGGAATGAGCAGTTCTTC. Protein sequence: CASSQDFTSGRNEQFF.

V usage is TRBV4-1 and J usage is TRBJ2-4; TRBD2 is a possible D gene (7 bases). The CDR3 runs to 16 residues. The germline V gene has CDR1 MGHRA and CDR2 YSYEKL. V lost 1 base and J 4 bases, leaving 14 bases between the germline ends. The CDR3 loop is CASSQVGRGAKNIQYF. DNA for the CDR3: TGCGCCAGCAGCCAAGTCGGTCGGGGGGCGAAAAACATTCAGTACTTC.

This chain joins TRBV6-5 and TRBJ1-3, with 7 bases matching TRBD1. Germline CDR1 reads MNHEY; CDR2 reads SVGAGI. This CDR3 region has 15 residues. The V gene end was trimmed by 4 bases and the J gene end by 5 bases; junction bases not matched to a gene: 8. CDR3 loop: CASSSSGTARNTIYF. CDR3 DNA sequence: TGTGCCAGCAGTTCCTCCGGGACAGCGAGAAACACCATATATTTT.

This rearrangement joins TRBV15 to TRBJ2-7; 11 bases are a match to TRBD1. The germline gives CDR1 LNHNV, CDR2 YYDKDF (reference sequence). This CDR3 is 15 amino acids long. After removal of 3 bases from V and 6 bases from J, the junction contained 7 bases not matched to a gene. CDR3 residues: CATSRDGQGATEQYF. Here the CDR3 DNA reads TGTGCCACCAGCAGGGACGGACAGGGGGCAACCGAGCAGTACTTC.

CDR3 protein: CASSWGTGNSYEQYF. DNA for the CDR3: TGTGCCAGCAGTTGGGGGACAGGGAACTCCTACGAGCAGTACTTC. The rearrangement joins TRBV27 to TRBJ2-7; the match to TRBD1 covers 9 bases. Trimming removed 4 bases from V and 0 bases from J; junction bases left unmatched: 4. Germline CDR1 reads MNHEY; CDR2 reads SMNVEV (reference sequence). The CDR3 consists of 15 residues.

The rearrangement links TRBV11-2 to TRBJ2-1, with TRBD2 matching over 8 bases. The trim removed 10 bases at V and 2 bases at J, leaving 10 bases unmatched. This CDR3 comprises 15 residues. Germline V lookup: CDR1 SGHAT, CDR2 FQNNGV. CDR3 DNA: TGTGCCACCCGACCAACTAGCGGTCCCTACAATGAGCAGTTCTTC. Residues: CATRPTSGPYNEQFF.

This CDR3 is CASSLLLADQETQYF. In DNA, the CDR3 is TGTGCCAGCAGCTTATTGCTAGCGGACCAAGAGACCCAGTACTTC. This rearrangement joins TRBV11-2 to TRBJ2-5; 7 bases match TRBD2. The V and J ends lost 2 bases and 0 bases, in that order; junction bases with no gene match: 3. CDR1 and CDR2 (germline): SGHAT, FQNNGV. CDR3 length equals 15 residues.

V and J are TRBV13 and TRBJ2-7; 11 bases match TRBD2. J was trimmed by 9 bases and V by 5 bases; bases with no gene match: 9. There are 14 residues in the CDR3. The germline CDR1 and CDR2 sequences are PRHDT and FYEKMQ (reference sequence). The CDR3 spells CASSPGLAVLGQYF. In DNA, the CDR3 is TGTGCCAGCAGCCCGGGACTAGCGGTCCTCGGGCAGTACTTC. Full variable domain (missing parts from reference TRBV13 and TRBJ2-7): AAGVIQSPRHLIKEKRETATLKCYPIPRHDTVYWYQQGPGQDPQFLISFYEKMQSDKGSIPDRFSAQQFSDYHSELNMSSLELGDSALYFCASSPGLAVLGQYFGPGTRLTVT.

The chain joins TRBV5-4 to TRBJ1-1; no clear D gene. Per the germline V gene, CDR1 is SGHNT and CDR2 is YYREEE (reference sequence). The CDR3 runs 10 residues. The CDR3 sequence: CGFGNTEAFF. The CDR3 DNA reads TGTGGGTTCGGGAACACTGAAGCTTTCTTT.

This clone is a singleton in its sample. The genes are TRBV5-5 and TRBJ1-1; D not certain. V was pared by 4 bases and J by 4 bases, with 8 bases between. This CDR3 contains 12 residues. Per the germline V gene, CDR1 is SGHKS and CDR2 is YYEKEE (reference sequence). CDR3 in DNA: TGTGCCAGCAGCAGCCGAGTCACTGAAGCTTTCTTT. Translated: CASSSRVTEAFF. The full variable domain, with the rest looked up from reference TRBV5-5 and TRBJ1-1, is DAGVTQSPTHLIKTRGQQVTLRCSPISGHKSVSWYQQVLGQGPQFIFQYYEKEERGRGNFPDRFSARQFPNYSSELNVNALLLGDSALYLCASSSRVTEAFFGQGTRLTVV.

The chain links TRBV6-4 to TRBJ2-3; 9 bases are shared with TRBD2. Trimming removed 7 bases from V and 0 bases from J; junction bases left unmatched: 5. Germline loops: CDR1 MRHNA, CDR2 SNTAGT. There are 15 residues in the CDR3. In DNA, the CDR3 is TGTGCCAGCACCCCTACTAGCGGGAGCACAGATACGCAGTATTTT. Amino acids: CASTPTSGSTDTQYF.

This chain joins TRBV28 and TRBJ2-5; 10 nucleotides line up with TRBD1. Germline CDR1 is MDHEN and CDR2 is SYDVKM. J gave up 0 bases and V 6 bases, and 16 bases lay outside the gene matches. The CDR3 is 19 amino acids. In nucleotides, the CDR3 is TGTGCCAGCAGCCCCCTGGAGCGAACCGGGACAGGGGACCAAGAGACCCAGTACTTC. Its protein is CASSPLERTGTGDQETQYF.

This chain links TRBV5-4 with TRBJ1-1, with a possible D match to TRBD1 (5 bases). CDR1 and CDR2 (germline): SGHNT, YYREEE (reference sequence). This CDR3 region has 13 residues. V lost 1 base and J lost 1, with 5 bases in between. The CDR3 reads CASSLRGNTEAFF. The CDR3 DNA sequence: TGTGCCAGCAGCTTGAGGGGGAACACTGAAGCTTTCTTT.